The next 19 T cell receptor beta chains were all read from a single sample in a study of blood T cell repertoires in COVID-19. The assay was immunoSEQ multiplex PCR, and TCRdb's table has in-frame clones only and misses some. Of some 46,000 clones in the sample, more than 65% were seen once. Sequenced input: peripheral blood. The receptors were gathered from a man older than 75 with acute or convalescent COVID-19.

V and J are TRBV18 and TRBJ1-3; D call uncertain. The germline V gene encodes CDR1 KGHSH and CDR2 LQKENI. The V end lost 2 bases, the J end lost 0 bases, and 8 bases lay between the germline ends. This CDR3 is 15 amino acids long. For the CDR3, the DNA is TGTGCCAGCTCACCAGACGGAGTCTCTGGAAACACCATATATTTT. Its translation is CASSPDGVSGNTIYF. The full variable domain, its missing parts supplied by reference TRBV18 and TRBJ1-3, is NAGVMQNPRHLVRRRGQEARLRCSPMKGHSHVYWYRQLPEEGLKFMVYLQKENIIDESGMPKERFSAEFPKEGPSILRIQQVVRGDSAAYFCASSPDGVSGNTIYFGEGSWLTVV.

V usage is TRBV24-1 and J usage is TRBJ2-1, with D perhaps TRBD1 (5 bases). V lost 7 bases, J lost 7 bases, and 19 bases lay in between. The CDR3 has 15 residues. CDR1 is KGHDR and CDR2 is SFDVKD in the germline V gene. CDR3: CATSPRLGRENEQFF. DNA for the CDR3: TGTGCCACCAGCCCCCGTTTAGGCAGGGAAAATGAGCAGTTCTTC.

The chain recombines TRBV6-5 with TRBJ1-2, with a tentative D call TRBD1 (5 bases). Germline lookup yields CDR1 MNHEY and CDR2 SVGAGI. The CDR3 spans 13 residues. The germline V and J ends were trimmed by 7 bases and 1 base, with 10 bases remaining between them. The CDR3 reads CASTRGFNYGYTF. The CDR3 DNA follows: TGTGCCAGCACTCGGGGGTTTAACTATGGCTACACCTTC.

The chain has TRBV12-3 or TRBV12-4 and TRBJ1-5; a weak D match, TRBD1 (5 bases). Trimming stripped 8 bases from V and 11 bases from J, with 16 bases between. The CDR3 contains 12 residues. The CDR3, as DNA: TGTGCCAGCGCACAGGATAGGTGGGCCCAGCATTTT. This gives the protein CASAQDRWAQHF.

The V and J genes are TRBV24-1 and TRBJ2-3; D possibly corresponds to TRBD1 (6 bases). The V gene's germline CDR1 is KGHDR and CDR2 SFDVKD. This CDR3 spans 12 amino acids. V shed 5 bases and J shed 8 bases, with 10 bases lying between them. The CDR3 sequence is CATSAPGATQYF. CDR3 bases: TGTGCCACCAGTGCCCCAGGGGCTACGCAGTATTTT.

This chain joins TRBV11-2 and TRBJ2-4, with 10 bases lining up with TRBD2. The CDR3 covers 14 residues. V dropped 4 bases and J dropped 6; count of bases not matched to a gene: 3. Per the germline V gene, CDR1 is SGHAT and CDR2 is FQNNGV. The chain's CDR3 is CASSSRLAGNIQYF. CDR3 nucleotides: TGTGCCAGCAGCTCCCGACTAGCGGGAAACATTCAGTACTTC.

CDR3 amino acids: CASGDRVRVLAGYWDEQYF. For the CDR3, the DNA is TGCGCCAGCGGGGACAGGGTGCGAGTCCTAGCGGGATATTGGGACGAGCAGTACTTC. The rearrangement uses TRBV10-1 and TRBJ2-7; possibly TRBD1 or TRBD2 for D (9 bases each). Trimming removed 8 bases from V and 5 bases from J, with 34 bases in between. In germline, CDR1 is WNHNN, CDR2 SYGVQD (reference sequence). The CDR3 extends over 19 amino acids.

This sequence joins TRBV7-9 and TRBJ2-3; 10 nucleotides line up with TRBD2. Germline trimming cut 5 bases from V and 6 bases from J; bases unmatched to any gene: 11. Germline loops: CDR1 SEHNR, CDR2 FQNEAQ (reference sequence). The CDR3 consists of 16 residues. CDR3 sequence reads: CASSLRAGGPGDTQYF. The DNA for the CDR3 is TGTGCCAGCAGCCTTCGAGCGGGAGGGCCAGGGGATACGCAGTATTTT.

The chain employs TRBV7-9 and TRBJ1-6; 9 nucleotides align to TRBD1. CDR1 is SEHNR and CDR2 is FQNEAQ in the germline V gene (reference sequence). V lost 1 base to trimming and J lost 9 bases; unmatched junction nucleotides: 4. This CDR3 comprises 15 residues. CDR3 nucleotide sequence: TGTGCCAGCAGCTTAGGGGGGACAGGGACTTCACCCCTCCACTTT. Protein: CASSLGGTGTSPLHF. Complete variable domain (other parts from reference TRBV7-9 and TRBJ1-6): DTGVSQNPRHKITKRGQNVTFRCDPISEHNRLYWYRQTLGQGPEFLTYFQNEAQLEKSRLLSDRFSAERPKGSFSTLEIQRTEQGDSAMYLCASSLGGTGTSPLHFGNGTRLTVT.

The chain couples TRBV5-6 to TRBJ2-7, with TRBD2 matching over 7 bases. This CDR3 is 16 amino acids long. The J segment lost 0 bases and the V segment lost 0 bases, leaving 6 bases of the junction unmatched. Germline V gives CDR1 SGHDT, CDR2 YYEEEE. Here the CDR3 reads CASSLGLAASSYEQYF. CDR3 sequence (DNA): TGTGCCAGCAGCTTGGGGCTAGCGGCGAGCTCCTACGAGCAGTACTTC.

This chain joins TRBV28 and TRBJ1-2; TRBD1 is a possible D gene (5 bases). V was shortened by 6 bases and J by 8 bases, with 16 bases between the two germline ends. Germline CDR1 reads MDHEN; CDR2 reads SYDVKM. The CDR3 has 13 residues. CDR3 sequence reads: CASRLGTKGGYTF. CDR3 DNA: TGTGCCAGCAGACTCGGGACTAAAGGCGGCTACACCTTC.

The chain employs TRBV9 and TRBJ1-2, with 8 bases lining up with TRBD1. The CDR3 extends over 14 amino acids. Germline CDR1 and CDR2: SGDLS and YYNGEE. V lost 0 bases, J lost 4 bases, and 2 bases stayed unmatched. CDR3 nucleotides: TGTGCCAGCAGCGTAGCTGGGACAGGCTATGGCTACACCTTC. It specifies CASSVAGTGYGYTF.

The gene calls are TRBV29-1 and TRBJ2-1; D gene ambiguous. Trimming took off 3 bases at V and 6 bases at J, with 6 bases between the two ends. Germline values: CDR1 SQVTM, CDR2 ANQGSEA. The CDR3 has 11 amino acids. DNA of the CDR3: TGCAGCGTTGATTCCGGCAATGAGCAGTTCTTC. It yields the protein CSVDSGNEQFF.

The chain uses TRBV11-3 and TRBJ1-1; TRBD1 might be the D (5 bases). The length of the CDR3 is 16 residues. CDR1 SGHNT and CDR2 YENEEA come from the germline V gene. V was cut by 2 bases and J by 2 bases, with 15 bases left in between. The CDR3 region is CASSLRSQGRNTEAFF. CDR3 DNA sequence: TGTGCCAGCAGCTTACGGTCTCAGGGAAGAAACACTGAAGCTTTCTTT.

This chain uses TRBV5-1 with TRBJ2-3; 8 bases map to TRBD2. V lost 2 bases, J lost 4 bases, and 6 bases stayed unmatched. Germline lookup yields CDR1 SGHRS and CDR2 YFSETQ. This CDR3 spans 15 amino acids. The CDR3 DNA is TGCGCCAGCAGCTTAACCAGCGGGAGATCAGATACGCAGTATTTT. Amino acid sequence: CASSLTSGRSDTQYF.

The V and J genes are TRBV19 and TRBJ2-7; the D gene is possibly TRBD1 (6 bases). The V and J ends lost 6 bases and 2 bases respectively, with 17 bases between them. CDR1 and CDR2 (germline): LNHDA, SQIVND (reference sequence). CDR3 size: 15 residues. The CDR3 DNA sequence: TGTGCCAGTAGCGACCCCGGGACACCACCCTACGAGCAGTACTTC. This sequence encodes CASSDPGTPPYEQYF.

The chain uses TRBV4-1 and TRBJ1-3; D remains unclear. V was clipped by 1 base and J by 0 bases, with 7 bases between them. CDR3 length: 15 residues. CDR1 is MGHRA, CDR2 YSYEKL, per germline. CDR3 region: CASSQGSVSGNTIYF. DNA of the CDR3: TGCGCCAGCAGCCAAGGAAGCGTCTCTGGAAACACCATATATTTT.

The chain recombines TRBV7-8 with TRBJ1-4; 9 positions match TRBD1. There are 15 residues in the CDR3. CDR1 SGHVS and CDR2 FQNEAQ come from the germline V gene. The junction had 11 bases not matched to a gene; V was cut back by 5 bases and J by 10 bases. CDR3 coding DNA: TGTGCCAGCAGCACGTTCGGGACAGGGATCGGAAAACTGTTTTTT. The encoded protein is CASSTFGTGIGKLFF.

The J gene is TRBJ1-5, the V gene TRBV27, with 8 bases fitting TRBD1. After removal of 2 bases from V and 5 bases from J, the junction contained 5 bases not matched to a gene. The CDR3 has 15 residues. Germline V gene lookup returns CDR1 MNHEY and CDR2 SMNVEV (reference sequence). This CDR3 reads CASSLTGQGYQPQHF. The CDR3 DNA reads TGTGCCAGCAGTTTAACCGGACAGGGCTATCAGCCCCAGCATTTT.